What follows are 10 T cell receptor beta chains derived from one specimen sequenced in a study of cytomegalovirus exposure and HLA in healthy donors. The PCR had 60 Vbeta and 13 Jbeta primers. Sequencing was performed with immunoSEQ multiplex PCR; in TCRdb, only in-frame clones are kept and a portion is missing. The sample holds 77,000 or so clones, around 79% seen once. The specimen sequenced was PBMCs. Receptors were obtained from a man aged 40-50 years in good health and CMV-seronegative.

The CDR3 is CAISEFGGSNEKLFF. The CDR3 DNA reads TGTGCCATCAGTGAGTTCGGGGGATCAAACGAAAAACTGTTTTTT. The chain couples TRBV10-3 to TRBJ1-4, with a possible D match to TRBD1 (5 bases). The germline gives CDR1 ENHRY, CDR2 SYGVKD. The length of the CDR3 is 15 residues. The V end was cut by 1 base, the J end by 8 bases, with 14 bases between.

The CDR3 reads CASSFVGAANRYNEQFF. The CDR3 DNA reads as TGTGCCAGCAGCTTTGTGGGGGCAGCTAATAGGTACAATGAGCAGTTCTTC. This chain joins TRBV5-6 and TRBJ2-1; maybe TRBD1 (6 bases). The CDR3 covers 17 residues. Looked up from germline, CDR1 is SGHDT and CDR2 is YYEEEE. The ends were cut back, 2 bases at V and 4 bases at J, with 19 bases in the middle.

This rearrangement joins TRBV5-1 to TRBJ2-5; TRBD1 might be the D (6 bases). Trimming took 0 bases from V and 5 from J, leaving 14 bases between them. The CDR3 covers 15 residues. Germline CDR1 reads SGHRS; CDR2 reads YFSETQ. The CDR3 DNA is TGCGCCAGCAGCTTGGCCAGGACAGAGGGGGAGACCCAGTACTTC. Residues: CASSLARTEGETQYF.

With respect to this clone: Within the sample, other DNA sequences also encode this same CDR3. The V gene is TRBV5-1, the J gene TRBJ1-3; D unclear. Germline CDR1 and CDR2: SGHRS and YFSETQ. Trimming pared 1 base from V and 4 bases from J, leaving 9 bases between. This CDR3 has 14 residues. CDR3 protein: CASSLRGLGNTIYF. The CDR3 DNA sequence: TGCGCCAGCAGCTTGAGAGGGTTGGGAAACACCATATATTTT.

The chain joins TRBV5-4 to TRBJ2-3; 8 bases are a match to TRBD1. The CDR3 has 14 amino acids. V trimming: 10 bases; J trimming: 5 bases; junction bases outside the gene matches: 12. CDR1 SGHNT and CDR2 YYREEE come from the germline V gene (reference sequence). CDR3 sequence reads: CASQGRGLEDTQYF. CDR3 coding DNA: TGTGCCTCCCAGGGCAGGGGGCTTGAAGATACGCAGTATTTT.

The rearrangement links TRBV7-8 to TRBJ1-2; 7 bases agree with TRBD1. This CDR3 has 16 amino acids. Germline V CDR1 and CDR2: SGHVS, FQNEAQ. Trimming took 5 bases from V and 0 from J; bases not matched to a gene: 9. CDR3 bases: TGTGCCAGCAGCCCTACGGGACAGTTAGCTAACTATGGCTACACCTTC. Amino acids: CASSPTGQLANYGYTF.

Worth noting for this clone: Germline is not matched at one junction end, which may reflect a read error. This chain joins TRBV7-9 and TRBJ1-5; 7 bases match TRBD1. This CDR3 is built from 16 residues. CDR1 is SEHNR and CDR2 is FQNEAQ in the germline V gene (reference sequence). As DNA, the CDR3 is TGTTCCAGCAGCTTAGATGCAGGGGGTAACAATCAGCCCCAGCATTTT. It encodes CSSSLDAGGNNQPQHF. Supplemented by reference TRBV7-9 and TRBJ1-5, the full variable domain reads DTGVSQNPRHKITKRGQNVTFRCDPISEHNRLYWYRQTLGQGPEFLTYFQNEAQLEKSRLLSDRFSAERPKGSFSTLEIQRTEQGDSAMYLCSSSLDAGGNNQPQHFGDGTRLSIL.

CDR3 nucleotide sequence: TGTGCCAGCAGCGCAGGGGGCTGGGAGACCCAGTACTTC. The encoded protein is CASSAGGWETQYF. The chain links TRBV5-6 to TRBJ2-5, with 8 bases fitting TRBD1. CDR1 is SGHDT and CDR2 is YYEEEE in the germline V gene. Unmatched junction bases numbered 4, after V lost 4 bases and J lost 5 bases. The CDR3 spans 13 residues.

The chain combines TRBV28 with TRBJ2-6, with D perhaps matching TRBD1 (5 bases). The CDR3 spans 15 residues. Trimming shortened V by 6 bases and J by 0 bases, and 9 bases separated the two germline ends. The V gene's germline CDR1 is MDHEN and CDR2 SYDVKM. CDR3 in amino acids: CASSLGASGANVLTF. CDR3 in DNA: TGTGCCAGCAGCCTAGGGGCCTCTGGGGCCAACGTCCTGACTTTC. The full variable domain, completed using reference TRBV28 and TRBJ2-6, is DVKVTQSSRYLVKRTGEKVFLECVQDMDHENMFWYRQDPGLGLRLIYFSYDVKMKEKGDIPEGYSVSREKKERFSLILESASTNQTSMYLCASSLGASGANVLTFGAGSRLTVL.

CDR3 DNA sequence: TGTGCCAGCAGCTTGCAGGGATGGGATCAGCCCCAGCATTTT. It is translated as CASSLQGWDQPQHF. The chain uses TRBV5-6 and TRBJ1-5; possible D gene TRBD1, 5 bases. The CDR3 is 14 residues long. V lost 1 base to trimming and J lost 5 bases, with 10 bases between them. The germline V gene encodes CDR1 SGHDT and CDR2 YYEEEE.